These 20 T cell receptor beta chains were sequenced from one sample in a study of beta chain features in type 1 diabetes. The whole isolated RNA underwent reverse transcription, so sequencing captured expressed TCRB transcripts. Only in-frame clones appear in the TCRdb table, and some are missing; sequencing was by immunoSEQ multiplex PCR. Here the sample spans 130,000 to 150,000 clones, less than 8.5% being singletons. The specimen sequenced was central memory CD4+ T cells from blood. The receptors were gathered from a woman aged 25 to 45 in good health.

V usage is TRBV9 and J usage is TRBJ2-5, with D uncertain. CDR1 and CDR2 from the germline V gene are SGDLS and YYNGEE. CDR3 length: 13 residues. V was trimmed by 0 bases and J by 2 bases, leaving 5 bases between them. The CDR3 nucleotides read TGTGCCAGCAGCGTAGTATCTCAAGAGACCCAGTACTTC. Residues: CASSVVSQETQYF.

The chain combines TRBV6-5 with TRBJ2-2; D unclear. The CDR3 is made up of 15 amino acids. Trimming cost V 8 bases and J 0 bases, with 13 bases left between them. Germline lookup yields CDR1 MNHEY and CDR2 SVGAGI. The DNA for the CDR3 is TGTGCCAGCCGGGTTATTTTCGCGAACACCGGGGAGCTGTTTTTT. It yields the protein CASRVIFANTGELFF.

The chain combines TRBV7-2 with TRBJ2-1; TRBD2 agrees at 8 bases. The CDR3 is 16 amino acids. Germline V gives CDR1 SGHTA, CDR2 FQGNSA. The V gene end was trimmed by 1 base and the J gene end by 6 bases; junction bases not matched to a gene: 8. For the CDR3, the DNA is TGTGCCAGCAGCTTAGACGGGAGGGCCTTTTCCAATGAGCAGTTCTTC. It translates to CASSLDGRAFSNEQFF.

The chain recombines TRBV6-5 with TRBJ2-5; a weak D match, TRBD2 (6 bases). This CDR3 region has 15 residues. Germline lookup yields CDR1 MNHEY and CDR2 SVGAGI. Trimming took off 6 bases at V and 5 bases at J, with 19 bases between the two ends. CDR3: CASRMGGGHWETQYF. DNA of the CDR3: TGTGCCAGCAGAATGGGAGGAGGTCATTGGGAGACCCAGTACTTC.

This clone was counted between two and nine times. One end of the junction fails to match germline, which may point to a read error. The chain links TRBV7-7 to TRBJ2-1; no reliable D call. The germline V gene encodes CDR1 SSHAT and CDR2 FNYEAQ (reference sequence). This CDR3 spans 14 amino acids. The CDR3 sequence: CASSFGSGYNEQFF. Written as DNA, the CDR3 is TGTGCTAGCAGCTTCGGCTCAGGCTACAATGAGCAGTTCTTC.

The chain employs TRBV30 and TRBJ1-2, with TRBD1 as a possible D gene (6 bases). V lost 4 bases and J 3 bases, leaving 12 bases between the germline ends. The CDR3 runs 13 residues. Germline V CDR1 and CDR2: GTSNPN, SVGIG (reference sequence). CDR3 amino acids: CAWTLQGHYGYTF. CDR3 nucleotides: TGTGCCTGGACGTTGCAGGGGCACTATGGCTACACCTTC.

This clone occurred a few times. The DNA for the CDR3 is TGCGCCAGCAGCCTTTTGACTAGCGGGAGAGCTGAGCAGTTCTTC. This encodes CASSLLTSGRAEQFF. This chain connects TRBV5-1 to TRBJ2-1; TRBD2 agrees at 12 bases. After removal of 4 bases from V and 9 bases from J, the junction contained 8 bases not matched to a gene. CDR3 length: 15 residues. Germline V gene lookup returns CDR1 SGHRS and CDR2 YFSETQ.

This clone came up many times. The V and J genes are TRBV12-5 and TRBJ2-1; 8 positions match TRBD1. CDR1 and CDR2 (germline): LGHNT, FRNRAP. The CDR3 totals 14 residues. The V gene end was trimmed by 7 bases and the J gene end by 4 bases; junction bases not matched to a gene: 6. This CDR3 reads CASAPGQAYNEQFF. CDR3 sequence (DNA): TGTGCTAGTGCCCCGGGACAGGCGTACAATGAGCAGTTCTTC. Full variable domain (outside the CDR3, taken from reference TRBV12-5 and TRBJ2-1): DARVTQTPRHKVTEMGQEVTMRCQPILGHNTVFWYRQTMMQGLELLAYFRNRAPLDDSGMPKDRFSAEMPDATLATLKIQPSEPRDSAVYFCASAPGQAYNEQFFGPGTRLTVL.

The chain links TRBV15 to TRBJ1-1; no definite D call. The CDR3 sequence is 14 residues long. V dropped 3 bases and J dropped 2 bases, with 10 bases sitting between them. Germline assignment: CDR1 LNHNV and CDR2 YYDKDF (reference sequence). CDR3 in amino acids: CATSREAKNTEAFF. For the CDR3, the DNA is TGTGCCACCAGCAGGGAGGCGAAAAACACTGAAGCTTTCTTT.

V is TRBV4-1 and J is TRBJ2-1, with 14 positions matching TRBD2. The CDR3 has 19 residues. Unmatched junction bases numbered 13, after V lost 2 bases and J lost 7 bases. The V gene's germline CDR1 is MGHRA and CDR2 YSYEKL. CDR3 residues: CASSQHRTQTSGRANEQFF. As DNA, the CDR3 is TGCGCCAGCAGCCAACACCGTACCCAGACTAGCGGGAGGGCAAATGAGCAGTTCTTC.

This clone showed up just a few times. The chain is built from TRBV5-1 and TRBJ2-1, with 7 bases fitting TRBD2. The CDR3 sequence is 11 residues long. CDR1 is SGHRS and CDR2 is YFSETQ in the germline V gene. Losses at the gene ends were 2 bases for V and 10 bases for J; bases not matched to a gene: 0. CDR3 in amino acids: CASSFGGEQFF. DNA for the CDR3: TGCGCCAGCAGCTTCGGGGGGGAGCAGTTCTTC. The full variable domain, completed using reference TRBV5-1 and TRBJ2-1, is KAGVTQTPRYLIKTRGQQVTLSCSPISGHRSVSWYQQTPGQGLQFLFEYFSETQRNKGNFPGRFSGRQFSNSRSEMNVSTLELGDSALYLCASSFGGEQFFGPGTRLTVL.

This clone was counted only a few times. This sequence joins TRBV5-1 and TRBJ2-3, with TRBD2 identical over 8 bases. Looked up from germline, CDR1 is SGHRS and CDR2 is YFSETQ. J was trimmed by 2 bases and V by 4 bases; bases with no gene match: 3. The CDR3 loop spans 14 amino acids. The CDR3 nucleotides are TGCGCCAGCAGCGCGGGACTAGTCACAGATACGCAGTATTTT. Translating it yields CASSAGLVTDTQYF. Full variable domain (remainder filled in from reference TRBV5-1 and TRBJ2-3): KAGVTQTPRYLIKTRGQQVTLSCSPISGHRSVSWYQQTPGQGLQFLFEYFSETQRNKGNFPGRFSGRQFSNSRSEMNVSTLELGDSALYLCASSAGLVTDTQYFGPGTRLTVL.

This clone was recorded a few times. The V gene is TRBV4-2, the J gene TRBJ2-7; 11 bases match TRBD2. Losses at the gene ends were 5 bases for V and 2 bases for J; bases not matched to a gene: 5. This CDR3 region has 15 residues. Germline V gene lookup returns CDR1 LGHNA and CDR2 YNFKEQ. This chain's CDR3 is CASSGGLADPYEQYF. In DNA, the CDR3 is TGTGCCAGCAGCGGGGGACTAGCGGACCCCTACGAGCAGTACTTC.

The chain recombines TRBV28 with TRBJ2-1, with 15 bases lining up with TRBD2. Per germline, CDR1 MDHEN and CDR2 SYDVKM. The length of the CDR3 is 21 residues. The junction had 18 bases not matched to a gene; V was cut back by 4 bases and J by 5 bases. The DNA of the CDR3 is TGTGCCAGCAGTTCCCCTCCGGGGGGCCGGACTAGCGGGAGGGCCAACAATGAGCAGTTCTTC. It is translated as CASSSPPGGRTSGRANNEQFF. The whole variable domain, remainder taken from reference TRBV28 and TRBJ2-1, is DVKVTQSSRYLVKRTGEKVFLECVQDMDHENMFWYRQDPGLGLRLIYFSYDVKMKEKGDIPEGYSVSREKKERFSLILESASTNQTSMYLCASSSPPGGRTSGRANNEQFFGPGTRLTVL.

This clone came up a few times. For the CDR3, the DNA is TGTGCCAGCAGTAATCTAGCGGGAGGGCTCAACGAGCAGTACTTC. Its translation is CASSNLAGGLNEQYF. V and J are TRBV28 and TRBJ2-7; 12 positions match TRBD2. After removal of 5 bases from V and 5 bases from J, the junction contained 7 bases not matched to a gene. The CDR3 contains 15 residues. Germline CDR1 MDHEN, CDR2 SYDVKM.

The rearrangement joins TRBV11-2 to TRBJ2-7; 10 positions match TRBD1. Germline V gene sequence: CDR1 SGHAT, CDR2 FQNNGV. This CDR3 has 14 residues. Germline trimming cut 1 base from V and 6 bases from J; bases unmatched to any gene: 3. The CDR3 loop is CASSLGGTGVEQYF. The CDR3 coding sequence is TGTGCCAGCAGCTTAGGAGGGACAGGGGTCGAGCAGTACTTC.

This clone showed up just a few times. Other DNA sequences in the sample encode the same CDR3. The V call is TRBV28, the J call TRBJ2-1; TRBD2 aligns across 9 bases. J lost 4 bases, V lost 6 bases, and 7 bases had no gene match. Germline V CDR1 and CDR2: MDHEN, SYDVKM. There are 15 residues in the CDR3. CDR3 sequence (DNA): TGTGCCAGCAGGCCGACTAGCGGAGGGTACAATGAGCAGTTCTTC. Its translation is CASRPTSGGYNEQFF.

The J gene is TRBJ2-7, the V gene TRBV4-2; TRBD2 agrees at 13 bases. This CDR3 has 17 residues. Germline assignment: CDR1 LGHNA and CDR2 YNFKEQ. Trimming at V came to 3 bases and at J to 3 bases, leaving 8 bases not matched to a gene. Here the CDR3 reads CASSQSRLAGGNYEQYF. The CDR3 DNA reads as TGTGCCAGCAGCCAGTCAAGACTAGCGGGAGGAAACTACGAGCAGTACTTC.

This clone came up a few times. This chain uses TRBV11-3 with TRBJ2-7; D possibly corresponds to TRBD1 (6 bases). In germline, CDR1 is SGHNT, CDR2 YENEEA. V dropped 3 bases and J dropped 5 bases, with 8 bases sitting between them. The CDR3 length is 12 residues. The CDR3 loop reads CASSLQGNEQYF. The CDR3 DNA follows: TGTGCCAGCAGCTTGCAGGGGAACGAGCAGTACTTC.

This clone has only a few counts. The chain uses TRBV7-2 and TRBJ1-4, with a tentative D call TRBD1 (5 bases). This CDR3 has 15 amino acids. CDR1 SGHTA and CDR2 FQGNSA come from the germline V gene. Trimming left V 0 bases short and J 8 bases short, with 13 bases between. The CDR3 DNA reads TGTGCCAGCAGCTTAGCCGGGGACGGGGGGGAAAAACTGTTTTTT. It codes for CASSLAGDGGEKLFF.